One sample yielded the 27 T cell receptor beta chains listed below, sequenced in a study of T cell changes during pregnancy in multiple sclerosis. Clones were sequenced by immunoSEQ multiplex PCR, and TCRdb holds only the in-frame ones, with some missing. Found here are approximately 51,000 clones, approximately 94% of them singletons; the top ten hold just under 0.6%. This specimen consisted of CD4+ T cells from peripheral blood mononuclear cells, obtained in the second trimester of pregnancy. These TCRs come from a female donor with multiple sclerosis, enrolled in a pregnancy study.

The rearrangement joins TRBV6-1 to TRBJ2-6, with D perhaps TRBD2 (5 bases). This CDR3 region has 13 residues. From germline, CDR1 is MNHNS and CDR2 SASEGT. Trimming stripped 1 base from V and 12 bases from J, with 10 bases between. CDR3 amino acids: CASSEVPGFVLTF. The CDR3 region has the DNA TGTGCCAGCAGTGAAGTGCCGGGGTTCGTCCTGACTTTC.

V usage is TRBV4-3 and J usage is TRBJ2-5; no definite D call. V was trimmed by 1 base and J by 4 bases, leaving 7 bases between them. From germline, CDR1 is LGHNA and CDR2 YSLEER. The CDR3 consists of 13 residues. The CDR3 region is CASSQVFGETQYF. CDR3 nucleotide sequence: TGCGCCAGCAGCCAAGTGTTCGGAGAGACCCAGTACTTC.

The chain is built from TRBV29-1 and TRBJ2-1; D perhaps matches TRBD2 (5 bases). CDR3 length: 13 amino acids. In germline, CDR1 is SQVTM, CDR2 ANQGSEA. Trimming stripped 4 bases from V and 5 bases from J, with 12 bases between. The CDR3 nucleotides are TGCAGCGTTGGCAGGAGGCTAAACAATGAGCAGTTCTTC. Translating it yields CSVGRRLNNEQFF.

The chain combines TRBV7-2 with TRBJ1-2; TRBD1 agrees at 7 bases. The CDR3 sequence is 13 residues long. After removal of 5 bases from V and 13 bases from J, the junction contained 13 bases not matched to a gene. Germline loops: CDR1 SGHTA, CDR2 FQGNSA. The CDR3 DNA reads TGTGCCAGCAGCCTACACCGAGACAGGGTTGGCACCTTC. It encodes CASSLHRDRVGTF. The entire variable domain, with the rest obtained from reference TRBV7-2 and TRBJ1-2, is as follows: GAGVSQSPSNKVTEKGKDVELRCDPISGHTALYWYRQSLGQGLEFLIYFQGNSAPDKSGLPSDRFSAERTGGSVSTLTIQRTQQEDSAVYLCASSLHRDRVGTFGSGTRLTVV.

The CDR3 protein is CASSIATSGGTTGELFF. The CDR3, as DNA: TGTGCCAGTAGTATCGCGACTAGCGGGGGGACCACCGGGGAGCTGTTTTTT. The rearrangement links TRBV19 to TRBJ2-2; 13 bases match TRBD2. Germline V CDR1 and CDR2: LNHDA, SQIVND (reference sequence). The CDR3 sequence is 17 residues long. Unmatched junction bases numbered 5, after V lost 3 bases and J lost 4 bases.

The genes are TRBV7-2 and TRBJ2-2; 7 bases line up with TRBD2. V trimming: 2 bases; J trimming: 4 bases; junction bases outside the gene matches: 10. Germline V gene lookup returns CDR1 SGHTA and CDR2 FQGNSA. There are 17 residues in the CDR3. CDR3 sequence: CASSLIAGVSFTGELFF. The CDR3 bases are TGTGCCAGCAGCTTAATTGCGGGGGTCTCCTTCACCGGGGAGCTGTTTTTT.

For the CDR3, the DNA is TGTGCCAGCAGCCCCGTGGCGGGGTTAGATACGCAGTATTTT. Protein sequence: CASSPVAGLDTQYF. The chain couples TRBV7-2 to TRBJ2-3, with a possible D match to TRBD2 (6 bases). The V gene lost 5 bases and the J gene lost 5 bases, with 14 bases spanning the gap. Germline V gene sequence: CDR1 SGHTA, CDR2 FQGNSA. The CDR3 loop spans 14 amino acids.

This clone came up once. This sequence joins TRBV29-1 and TRBJ1-2, with D tentatively TRBD1 (6 bases). CDR1 and CDR2 from the germline V gene are SQVTM and ANQGSEA. The CDR3 extends over 12 amino acids. V gave up 6 bases and J gave up 4 bases, with 12 bases separating them. CDR3 in amino acids: CSVRDNLYGYTF. The DNA of the CDR3 is TGCAGCGTACGGGACAACCTCTATGGCTACACCTTC.

The genes are TRBV15 and TRBJ2-5, with a weak D call TRBD1 (6 bases). CDR3 size: 12 residues. Germline lookup yields CDR1 LNHNV and CDR2 YYDKDF (reference sequence). V lost 9 bases and J lost 1, with 9 bases in between. The CDR3, as DNA: TGTGCCACTCAGGGGATCCAAGAGACCCAGTACTTC. Its protein is CATQGIQETQYF. Full variable domain (rest looked up from reference TRBV15 and TRBJ2-5): DAMVIQNPRYQVTQFGKPVTLSCSQTLNHNVMYWYQQKSSQAPKLLFHYYDKDFNNEADTPDNFQSRRPNTSFCFLDIRSPGLGDTAMYLCATQGIQETQYFGPGTRLLVL.

DNA of the CDR3: TGTGCCAGCAGCGCGCTCCCTTCTAATTCACCCCTCCACTTT. Protein sequence: CASSALPSNSPLHF. V is TRBV5-6 and J is TRBJ1-6, with unresolved D. V was shortened by 4 bases and J by 6 bases, with 11 bases between the two germline ends. The CDR3 consists of 14 residues. Germline V gives CDR1 SGHDT, CDR2 YYEEEE.

V is TRBV7-3 and J is TRBJ2-3; weak D call: TRBD2 (6 bases). The germline gives CDR1 SGHTA, CDR2 FQGTGA. The V end was cut by 5 bases, the J end by 0 bases, with 15 bases between. This CDR3 contains 16 residues. DNA of the CDR3: TGTGCCAGCAGCCCCCGAAGCCGGGGGAGCACAGATACGCAGTATTTT. This sequence encodes CASSPRSRGSTDTQYF. The full variable domain, rest sourced from reference TRBV7-3 and TRBJ2-3, is GAGVSQTPSNKVTEKGKYVELRCDPISGHTALYWYRQSLGQGPEFLIYFQGTGAADDSGLPNDRFFAVRPEGSVSTLKIQRTERGDSAVYLCASSPRSRGSTDTQYFGPGTRLTVL.

The chain joins TRBV5-6 to TRBJ2-7; TRBD1 matches at 7 bases. The CDR3 runs to 15 residues. J was trimmed by 6 bases and V by 4 bases; bases with no gene match: 13. Germline values: CDR1 SGHDT, CDR2 YYEEEE. The CDR3 sequence: CASSPGDRVRGEQYF. The CDR3 nucleotides read TGTGCCAGCAGCCCGGGCGACAGGGTCAGAGGCGAGCAGTACTTC.

J is TRBJ1-5 and V is TRBV27, with D perhaps TRBD1 (6 bases). CDR1 is MNHEY and CDR2 is SMNVEV in the germline V gene (reference sequence). V was pared by 3 bases and J by 3 bases, with 12 bases between. This CDR3 spans 15 amino acids. The CDR3 spells CASSFRGAANQPQHF. The DNA for the CDR3 is TGTGCCAGCAGTTTTCGGGGGGCGGCCAATCAGCCCCAGCATTTT.

This clone turned up a few times. The gene calls are TRBV19 and TRBJ1-5; D not certain. In germline, CDR1 is LNHDA, CDR2 SQIVND (reference sequence). This CDR3 spans 13 amino acids. Trimming took 4 bases from V and 1 from J, leaving 5 bases between them. The CDR3 loop reads CASSRQSNQPQHF. The DNA of the CDR3 is TGTGCCAGTAGTAGGCAGAGCAATCAGCCCCAGCATTTT.

This clone was picked up one time. V usage is TRBV11-1 and J usage is TRBJ1-2; D gene ambiguous. The CDR3 runs to 13 residues. Germline CDR1 and CDR2: SGHAT and FQDESV (reference sequence). V lost 1 base and J lost 12, with 15 bases in between. CDR3 protein: CASSLGGARFHTF. CDR3 bases: TGTGCCAGCAGCTTAGGGGGAGCGCGTTTTCACACCTTC.

This clone came up once. The chain has TRBV6-4 and TRBJ1-2, with D possibly TRBD1 on 6 matching bases. Germline V CDR1 and CDR2: MRHNA, SNTAGT. V shed 1 base and J shed 1 base, with 10 bases lying between them. This CDR3 contains 15 residues. The CDR3 DNA is TGTGCCAGCAGTGACTTGGCAGGGGATAACTATGGCTACACCTTC. Translation: CASSDLAGDNYGYTF.

This chain connects TRBV9 to TRBJ2-7, with 11 bases lining up with TRBD1. Germline CDR1 SGDLS, CDR2 YYNGEE. This CDR3 region has 16 residues. V trimming: 2 bases; J trimming: 2 bases; junction bases outside the gene matches: 6. The DNA for the CDR3 is TGTGCCAGCAGCGTGACCGGGACAGGGGGTGCCTACGAGCAGTACTTC. Translated: CASSVTGTGGAYEQYF.

The rearrangement joins TRBV11-2 to TRBJ1-2; TRBD1 matches at 9 bases. The CDR3 length is 16 residues. The V and J ends lost 6 bases and 2 bases, in that order; junction bases with no gene match: 10. Germline V lookup: CDR1 SGHAT, CDR2 FQNNGV. The CDR3 DNA follows: TGTGCCAGCAGACTAAATCCGGGACAGGGCAACTATGGCTACACCTTC. It translates to CASRLNPGQGNYGYTF. The entire variable domain, with the rest obtained from reference TRBV11-2 and TRBJ1-2, is as follows: EAGVAQSPRYKIIEKRQSVAFWCNPISGHATLYWYQQILGQGPKLLIQFQNNGVVDDSQLPKDRFSAERLKGVDSTLKIQPAKLEDSAVYLCASRLNPGQGNYGYTFGSGTRLTVV.

This sequence joins TRBV5-4 and TRBJ2-2; D possibly corresponds to TRBD2 (6 bases). The CDR3 length is 16 residues. Deletions cut 0 bases from V and 5 bases from J, with 14 bases between. Germline CDR1 and CDR2: SGHNT and YYREEE (reference sequence). In DNA, the CDR3 is TGTGCCAGCAGCTTGGCGGGAGTCCATGGGACCGGGGAGCTGTTTTTT. Its translation is CASSLAGVHGTGELFF. The complete variable domain, with remaining parts taken from reference TRBV5-4 and TRBJ2-2, reads ETGVTQSPTHLIKTRGQQVTLRCSSQSGHNTVSWYQQALGQGPQFIFQYYREEENGRGNFPPRFSGLQFPNYSSELNVNALELDDSALYLCASSLAGVHGTGELFFGEGSRLTVL.

The V call is TRBV11-2, the J call TRBJ2-1, with 8 positions matching TRBD1. The CDR3 consists of 15 residues. Germline V gene data show CDR1 as SGHAT and CDR2 as FQNNGV. The V segment lost 1 base and the J segment 8 bases; nucleotides outside the gene matches: 7. The CDR3 sequence is CASSLGTGGIHEQFF. For the CDR3, the DNA is TGTGCCAGCAGCTTAGGCACAGGGGGAATCCATGAGCAGTTCTTC.

The rearrangement joins TRBV5-4 to TRBJ2-7; perhaps TRBD2 as D (6 bases). The CDR3 covers 14 residues. Germline CDR1 SGHNT, CDR2 YYREEE (reference sequence). V lost 4 bases to trimming and J lost 2 bases, with 13 bases between them. As DNA, the CDR3 is TGTGCCAGCAGCCCCGCGGGGATGACCTACGAGCAGTACTTC. Translating gives CASSPAGMTYEQYF.

This CDR3 is CASKRGSATNEKLFF. In DNA form, the CDR3 reads TGTGCCAGCAAGAGAGGGAGTGCAACTAATGAAAAACTGTTTTTT. The chain is built from TRBV11-2 and TRBJ1-4; D not certain. Germline CDR1 SGHAT, CDR2 FQNNGV. V shed 7 bases and J shed 0 bases, with 12 bases lying between them. The CDR3 is 15 amino acids.

The genes are TRBV7-2 and TRBJ2-7; D perhaps matches TRBD1 (6 bases). The CDR3 runs to 12 residues. The V gene's germline CDR1 is SGHTA and CDR2 FQGNSA. The V end lost 5 bases, the J end lost 6 bases, and 11 bases lay between the germline ends. DNA for the CDR3: TGTGCCAGCAGCCCACAGGGTCCCGAGCAGTACTTC. This sequence encodes CASSPQGPEQYF.

The chain combines TRBV2 with TRBJ2-2, with D unresolved. Per the germline V gene, CDR1 is SNHLY and CDR2 is FYNNEI. The CDR3 has 13 residues. V was clipped by 7 bases and J by 1 base, with 7 bases between them. The chain's CDR3 is CASNPGNTGELFF. CDR3 DNA sequence: TGTGCCAGCAACCCAGGGAACACCGGGGAGCTGTTTTTT.

This clone was seen a single time. The rearrangement uses TRBV6-5 and TRBJ2-7, with TRBD1 as a possible D gene (6 bases). The CDR3 spans 15 residues. V was cut by 2 bases and J by 1 base, with 12 bases left in between. Germline values: CDR1 MNHEY, CDR2 SVGAGI. CDR3 region: CASSYTRDISYEQYF. The CDR3, as DNA: TGTGCCAGCAGTTACACACGGGACATTTCCTACGAGCAGTACTTC.

The chain joins TRBV10-3 to TRBJ1-4; D is unresolved. Germline lookup yields CDR1 ENHRY and CDR2 SYGVKD. V was trimmed by 4 bases and J by 8 bases, leaving 20 bases between them. This CDR3 is 16 amino acids long. This chain's CDR3 is CAISARLTRDGEKLFF. CDR3 sequence (DNA): TGTGCCATCAGTGCTCGTCTTACGAGGGATGGGGAAAAACTGTTTTTT.

The chain is built from TRBV11-2 and TRBJ1-1; TRBD1 is a possible D gene (5 bases). The CDR3 extends over 13 amino acids. CDR1 is SGHAT and CDR2 is FQNNGV in the germline V gene. V was trimmed by 5 bases and J by 7 bases, leaving 14 bases between them. CDR3 DNA: TGTGCCAGCAGCCATATTTCGGGACTTGAAGCTTTCTTT. Its translation: CASSHISGLEAFF.